Reported below is one TCR beta chain. The antigen is not known. The sample belongs to a study of T-cell memory formation after mild COVID-19. Study findings and constraints: Second-wave clones reaching peak frequency on day 37 lacked confirmed SARS-CoV-2 specificity. Clones shrinking from day 15 to 85 showed even CD4/CD8 mixes; later expanders tilted CD4+. The study found contracting CD4+ clones mainly in CM and EM and contracting CD8+ clones in EMRA.

Via MiXCR, TCRdb re-called the 5' RACE reads, giving one row per CDR3 protein. The repertoire consists of 50,000 to 70,000 distinct CDR3 sequences, with about 12% occurring once and the leading ten covering more than 20%. Sequencing used PBMCs or a T cell subset sorted from them (not recorded which). This receptor was obtained from a man aged 18 to 29 who had mild COVID-19 (a few samples of this study predate the infection). Cell type and time point are not known.

The CDR3 loop reads CASSQVGQGTQYF. DNA of the CDR3: TGTGCCAGCAGCCAAGTCGGTCAGGGAACCCAGTACTTC. The chain uses TRBV3-1 and TRBJ2-5; a possible D gene is TRBD1 (5 bases). The V end lost 1 base, the J end lost 8 bases, and 11 bases lay between the germline ends. CDR1 is LGHDT, CDR2 YNNKEL, per germline (reference sequence). The CDR3 is 13 residues long.